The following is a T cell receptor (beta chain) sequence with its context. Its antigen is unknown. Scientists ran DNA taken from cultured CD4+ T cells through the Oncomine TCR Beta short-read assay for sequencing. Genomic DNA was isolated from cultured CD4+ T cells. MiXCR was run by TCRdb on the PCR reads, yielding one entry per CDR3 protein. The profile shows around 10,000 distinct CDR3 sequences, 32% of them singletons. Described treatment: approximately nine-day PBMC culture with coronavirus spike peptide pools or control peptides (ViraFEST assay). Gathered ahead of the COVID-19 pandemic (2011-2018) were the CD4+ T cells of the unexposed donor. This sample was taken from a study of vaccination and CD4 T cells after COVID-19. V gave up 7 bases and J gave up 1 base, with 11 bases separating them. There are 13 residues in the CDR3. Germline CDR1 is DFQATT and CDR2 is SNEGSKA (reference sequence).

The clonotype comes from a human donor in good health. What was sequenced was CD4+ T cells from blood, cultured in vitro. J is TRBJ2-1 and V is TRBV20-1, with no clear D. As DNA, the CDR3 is TGCAGTGTACGGGTGACTTCCTACAATGAGCAGTTCTTC. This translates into CSVRVTSYNEQFF.